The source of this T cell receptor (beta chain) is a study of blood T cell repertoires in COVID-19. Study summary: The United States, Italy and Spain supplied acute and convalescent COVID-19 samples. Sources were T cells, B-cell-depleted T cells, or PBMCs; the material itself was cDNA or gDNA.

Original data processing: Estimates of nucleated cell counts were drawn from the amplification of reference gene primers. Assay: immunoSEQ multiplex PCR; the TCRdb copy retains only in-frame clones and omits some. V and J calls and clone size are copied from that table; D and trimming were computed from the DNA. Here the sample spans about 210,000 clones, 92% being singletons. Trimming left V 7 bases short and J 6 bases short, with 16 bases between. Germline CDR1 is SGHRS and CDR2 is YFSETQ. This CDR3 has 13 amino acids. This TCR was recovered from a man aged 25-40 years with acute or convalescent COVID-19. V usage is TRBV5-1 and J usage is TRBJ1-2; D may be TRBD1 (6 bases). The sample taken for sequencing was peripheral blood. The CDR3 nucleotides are TGCGCCAGCGATAGGGGGTTGGGAGATGGCTACACCTTC. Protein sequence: CASDRGLGDGYTF.